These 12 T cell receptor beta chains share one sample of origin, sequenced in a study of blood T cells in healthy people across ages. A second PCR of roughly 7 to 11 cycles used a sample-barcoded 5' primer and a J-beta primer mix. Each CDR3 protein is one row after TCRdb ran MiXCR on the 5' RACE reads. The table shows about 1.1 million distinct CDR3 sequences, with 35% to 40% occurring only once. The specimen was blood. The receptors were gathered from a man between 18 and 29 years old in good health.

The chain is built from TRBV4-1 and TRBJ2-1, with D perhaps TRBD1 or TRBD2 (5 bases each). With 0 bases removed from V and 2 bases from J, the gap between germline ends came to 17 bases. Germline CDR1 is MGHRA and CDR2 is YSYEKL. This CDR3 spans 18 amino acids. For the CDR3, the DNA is TGCGCCAGCAGCCAAGAGCCTCTTAGACAGACTACCTACAATGAGCAGTTCTTC. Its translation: CASSQEPLRQTTYNEQFF.

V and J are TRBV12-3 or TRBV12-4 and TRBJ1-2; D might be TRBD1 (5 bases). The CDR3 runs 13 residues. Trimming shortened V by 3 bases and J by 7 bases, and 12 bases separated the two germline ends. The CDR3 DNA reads TGTGCCAGCAGTTTCGAGGGGCTGGGTGGCTACACCTTC. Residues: CASSFEGLGGYTF.

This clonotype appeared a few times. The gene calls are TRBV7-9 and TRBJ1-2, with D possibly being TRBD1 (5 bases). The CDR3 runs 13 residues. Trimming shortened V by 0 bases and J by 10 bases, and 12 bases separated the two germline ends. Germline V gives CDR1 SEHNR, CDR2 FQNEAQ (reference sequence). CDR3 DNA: TGTGCCAGCAGCTTAGCGGGGGGGGATGTCTACACCTTC. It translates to CASSLAGGDVYTF. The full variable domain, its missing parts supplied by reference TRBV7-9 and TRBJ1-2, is DTGVSQNPRHKITKRGQNVTFRCDPISEHNRLYWYRQTLGQGPEFLTYFQNEAQLEKSRLLSDRFSAERPKGSFSTLEIQRTEQGDSAMYLCASSLAGGDVYTFGSGTRLTVV.

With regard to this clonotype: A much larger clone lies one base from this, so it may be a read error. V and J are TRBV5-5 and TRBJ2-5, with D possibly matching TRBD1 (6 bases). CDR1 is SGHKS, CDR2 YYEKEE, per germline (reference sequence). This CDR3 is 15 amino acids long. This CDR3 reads CASSWANRVTYEQHF. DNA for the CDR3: TGTGCCAGCAGTTGGGCGAACAGGGTAACCTACGAGCAGCACTTC.

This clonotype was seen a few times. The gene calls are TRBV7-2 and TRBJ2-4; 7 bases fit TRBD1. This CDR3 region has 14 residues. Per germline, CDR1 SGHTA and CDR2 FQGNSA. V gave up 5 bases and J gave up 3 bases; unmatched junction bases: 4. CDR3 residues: CASSRQGDKNIQYF. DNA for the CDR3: TGTGCCAGCAGCCGACAGGGCGACAAAAACATTCAGTACTTC.

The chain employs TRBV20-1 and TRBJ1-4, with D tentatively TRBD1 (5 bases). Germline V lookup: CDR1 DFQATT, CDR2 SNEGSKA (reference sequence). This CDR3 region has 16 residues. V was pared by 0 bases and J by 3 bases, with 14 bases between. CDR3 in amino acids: CSARDEWGFANEKLFF. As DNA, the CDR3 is TGCAGTGCTAGAGATGAGTGGGGGTTTGCTAATGAAAAACTGTTTTTT.

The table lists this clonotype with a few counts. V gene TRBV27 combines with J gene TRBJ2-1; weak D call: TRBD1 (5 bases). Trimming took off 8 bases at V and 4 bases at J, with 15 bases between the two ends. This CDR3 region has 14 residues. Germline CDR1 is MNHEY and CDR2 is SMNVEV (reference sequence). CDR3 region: CASRKGFTYNEQFF. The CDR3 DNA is TGTGCCAGCCGGAAGGGGTTCACGTACAATGAGCAGTTCTTC.

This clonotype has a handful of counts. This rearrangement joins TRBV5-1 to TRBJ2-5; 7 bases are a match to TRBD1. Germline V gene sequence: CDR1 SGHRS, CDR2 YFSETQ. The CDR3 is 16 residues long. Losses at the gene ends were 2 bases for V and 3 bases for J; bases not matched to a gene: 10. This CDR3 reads CASSLNRGPAEETQYF. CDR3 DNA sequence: TGCGCCAGCAGCTTAAACAGGGGACCCGCTGAAGAGACCCAGTACTTC.

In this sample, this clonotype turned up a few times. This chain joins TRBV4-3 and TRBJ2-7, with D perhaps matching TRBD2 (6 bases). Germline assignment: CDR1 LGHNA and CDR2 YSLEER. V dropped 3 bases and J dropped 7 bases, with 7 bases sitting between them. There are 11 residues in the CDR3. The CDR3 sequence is CASSQSGEQYF. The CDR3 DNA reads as TGCGCCAGCAGCCAGAGCGGGGAGCAGTACTTC.

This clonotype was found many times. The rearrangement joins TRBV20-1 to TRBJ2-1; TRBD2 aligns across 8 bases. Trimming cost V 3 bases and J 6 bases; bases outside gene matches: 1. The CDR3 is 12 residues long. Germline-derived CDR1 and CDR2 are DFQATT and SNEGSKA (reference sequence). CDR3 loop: CSASGGGNEQFF. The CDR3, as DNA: TGCAGTGCTAGCGGGGGGGGCAATGAGCAGTTCTTC.

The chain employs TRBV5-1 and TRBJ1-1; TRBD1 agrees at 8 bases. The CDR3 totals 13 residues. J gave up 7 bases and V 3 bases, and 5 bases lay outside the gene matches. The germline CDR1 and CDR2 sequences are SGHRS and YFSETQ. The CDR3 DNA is TGCGCCAGCAGCTCAACCGGGACAGGTGAAGCTTTCTTT. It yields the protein CASSSTGTGEAFF.

CDR3 sequence (DNA): TGTGCCAGCAGCTTAGGGTTTCTGAACACCGGGGAGCTGTTTTTT. Protein product: CASSLGFLNTGELFF. The gene calls are TRBV7-2 and TRBJ2-2, with D unclear. V gave up 1 base and J gave up 1 base, with 7 bases separating them. Per the germline V gene, CDR1 is SGHTA and CDR2 is FQGNSA. The CDR3 has 15 residues.